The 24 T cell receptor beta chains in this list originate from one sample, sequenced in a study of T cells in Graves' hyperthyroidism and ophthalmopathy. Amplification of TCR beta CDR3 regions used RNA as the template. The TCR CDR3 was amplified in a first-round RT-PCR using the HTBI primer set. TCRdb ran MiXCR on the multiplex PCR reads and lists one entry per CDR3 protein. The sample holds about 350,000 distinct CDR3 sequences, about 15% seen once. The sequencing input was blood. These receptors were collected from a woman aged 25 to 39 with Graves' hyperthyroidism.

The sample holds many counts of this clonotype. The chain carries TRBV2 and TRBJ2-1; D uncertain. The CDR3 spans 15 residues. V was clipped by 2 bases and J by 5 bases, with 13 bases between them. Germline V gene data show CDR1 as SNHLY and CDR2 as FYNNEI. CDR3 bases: TGTGCCAGCAGTGAAAGGCCAGGTTTTGACAATGAGCAGTTCTTC. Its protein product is CASSERPGFDNEQFF. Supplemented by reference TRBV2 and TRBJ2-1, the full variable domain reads EPEVTQTPSHQVTQMGQEVILRCVPISNHLYFYWYRQILGQKVEFLVSFYNNEISEKSEIFDDQFSVERPDGSNFTLKIRSTKLEDSAMYFCASSERPGFDNEQFFGPGTRLTVL.

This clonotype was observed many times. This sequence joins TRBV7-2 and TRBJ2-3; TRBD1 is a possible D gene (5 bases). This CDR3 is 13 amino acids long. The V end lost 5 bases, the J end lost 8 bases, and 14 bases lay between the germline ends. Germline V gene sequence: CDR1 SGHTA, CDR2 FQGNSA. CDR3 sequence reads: CASSVTSQGTQYF. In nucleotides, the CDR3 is TGTGCCAGCAGCGTAACGAGTCAGGGTACGCAGTATTTT.

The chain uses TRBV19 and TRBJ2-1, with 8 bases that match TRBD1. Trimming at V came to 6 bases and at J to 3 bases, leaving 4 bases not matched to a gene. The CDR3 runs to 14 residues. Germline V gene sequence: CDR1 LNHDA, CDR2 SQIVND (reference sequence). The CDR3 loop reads CASSETGVYNEQFF. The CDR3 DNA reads TGTGCCAGTAGCGAGACAGGGGTCTACAATGAGCAGTTCTTC.

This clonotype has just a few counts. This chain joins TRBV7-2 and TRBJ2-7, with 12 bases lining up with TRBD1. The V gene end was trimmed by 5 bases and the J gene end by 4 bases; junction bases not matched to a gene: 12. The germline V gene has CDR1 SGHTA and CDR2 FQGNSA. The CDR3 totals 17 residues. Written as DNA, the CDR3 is TGTGCCAGCAGCACTCGAACGGGACAGGGGGCTGGGTACGAGCAGTACTTC. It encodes CASSTRTGQGAGYEQYF.

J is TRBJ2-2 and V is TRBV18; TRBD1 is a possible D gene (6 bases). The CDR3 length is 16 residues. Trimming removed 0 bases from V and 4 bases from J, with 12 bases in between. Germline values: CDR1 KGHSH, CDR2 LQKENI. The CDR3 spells CASSPPTGTTTGELFF. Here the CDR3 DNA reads TGTGCCAGCTCACCACCGACAGGTACCACCACCGGGGAGCTGTTTTTT.

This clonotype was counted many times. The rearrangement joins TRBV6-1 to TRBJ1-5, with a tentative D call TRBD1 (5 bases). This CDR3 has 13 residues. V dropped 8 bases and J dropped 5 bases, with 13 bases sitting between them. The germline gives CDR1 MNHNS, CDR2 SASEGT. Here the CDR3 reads CASGPLGDQPQHF. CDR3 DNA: TGTGCCAGCGGCCCGTTGGGGGATCAGCCCCAGCATTTT.

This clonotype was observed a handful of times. For the CDR3, the DNA is TGTGCCGCGGCCGGGAGGACGAACAATGAGCAGTTCTTC. Translating it yields CAAAGRTNNEQFF. The chain joins TRBV6-2 or TRBV6-3 to TRBJ2-1, with 7 positions matching TRBD2. V dropped 11 bases and J dropped 5; count of bases not matched to a gene: 9. Per germline, CDR1 MNHEY and CDR2 SVGEGT. CDR3 length: 13 residues.

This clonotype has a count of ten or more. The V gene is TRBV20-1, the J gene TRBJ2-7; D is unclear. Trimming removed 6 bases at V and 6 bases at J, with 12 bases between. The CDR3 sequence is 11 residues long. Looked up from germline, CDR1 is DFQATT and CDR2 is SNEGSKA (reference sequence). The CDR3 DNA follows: TGCAGTGCCCAGTTAGGTACCGAGCAGTACTTC. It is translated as CSAQLGTEQYF.

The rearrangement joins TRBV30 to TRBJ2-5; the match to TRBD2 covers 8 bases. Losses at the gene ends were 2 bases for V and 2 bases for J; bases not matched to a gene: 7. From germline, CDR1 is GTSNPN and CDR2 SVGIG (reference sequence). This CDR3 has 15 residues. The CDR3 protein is CAWSRSGLAQETQYF. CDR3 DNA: TGTGCCTGGAGTAGGTCCGGACTAGCACAAGAGACCCAGTACTTC.

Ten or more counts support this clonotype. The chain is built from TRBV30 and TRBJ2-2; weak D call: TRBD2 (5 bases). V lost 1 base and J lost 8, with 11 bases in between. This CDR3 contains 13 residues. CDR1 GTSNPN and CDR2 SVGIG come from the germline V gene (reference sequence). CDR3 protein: CAWSEGAEGELFF. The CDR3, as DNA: TGTGCCTGGAGTGAGGGAGCGGAGGGGGAGCTGTTTTTT.

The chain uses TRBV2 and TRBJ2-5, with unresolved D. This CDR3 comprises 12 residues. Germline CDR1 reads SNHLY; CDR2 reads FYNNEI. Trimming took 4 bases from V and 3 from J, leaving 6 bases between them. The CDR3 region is CASSVEKETQYF. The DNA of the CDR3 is TGTGCCAGCAGTGTGGAGAAAGAGACCCAGTACTTC. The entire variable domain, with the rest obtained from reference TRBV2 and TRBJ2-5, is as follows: EPEVTQTPSHQVTQMGQEVILRCVPISNHLYFYWYRQILGQKVEFLVSFYNNEISEKSEIFDDQFSVERPDGSNFTLKIRSTKLEDSAMYFCASSVEKETQYFGPGTRLLVL.

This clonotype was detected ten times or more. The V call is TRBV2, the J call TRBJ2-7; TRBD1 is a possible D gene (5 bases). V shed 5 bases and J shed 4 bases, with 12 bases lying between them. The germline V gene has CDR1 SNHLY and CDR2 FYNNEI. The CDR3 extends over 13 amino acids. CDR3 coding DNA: TGTGCCAGCAGTCCGAGTCAGGGATACGAGCAGTACTTC. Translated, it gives CASSPSQGYEQYF.

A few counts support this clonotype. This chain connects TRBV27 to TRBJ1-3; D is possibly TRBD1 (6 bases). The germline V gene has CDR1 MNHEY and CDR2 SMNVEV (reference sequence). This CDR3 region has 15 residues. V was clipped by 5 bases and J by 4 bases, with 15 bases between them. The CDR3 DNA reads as TGTGCCAGCAGTCCCACGCAGGGGCCCGGAAACACCATATATTTT. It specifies CASSPTQGPGNTIYF.

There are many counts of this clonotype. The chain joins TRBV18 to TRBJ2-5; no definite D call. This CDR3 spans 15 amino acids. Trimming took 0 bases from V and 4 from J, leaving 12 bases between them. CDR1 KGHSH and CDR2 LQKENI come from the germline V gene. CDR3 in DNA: TGTGCCAGCTCACCACCATCCCTGCGGACAGAGACCCAGTACTTC. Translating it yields CASSPPSLRTETQYF.

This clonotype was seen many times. The CDR3 DNA follows: TGTGCCAGCAGACAGACTCAGAACACTGAAGCTTTCTTT. Translated: CASRQTQNTEAFF. The rearrangement uses TRBV6-1 and TRBJ1-1; no definite D call. This CDR3 comprises 13 residues. Germline V CDR1 and CDR2: MNHNS, SASEGT. The ends were cut back, 6 bases at V and 1 base at J, with 9 bases in the middle.

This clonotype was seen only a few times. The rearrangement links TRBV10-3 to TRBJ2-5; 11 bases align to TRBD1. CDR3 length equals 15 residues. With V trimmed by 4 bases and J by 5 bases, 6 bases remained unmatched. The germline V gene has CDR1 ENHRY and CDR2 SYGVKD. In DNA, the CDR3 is TGTGCCATCAGTGTCAGGGACAGGGGGAAGGAGACCCAGTACTTC. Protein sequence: CAISVRDRGKETQYF.

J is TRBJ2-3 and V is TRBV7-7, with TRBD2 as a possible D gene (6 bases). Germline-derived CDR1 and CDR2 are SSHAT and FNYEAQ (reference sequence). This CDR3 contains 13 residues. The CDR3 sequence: CASGLERRDTQYF. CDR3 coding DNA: TGTGCTAGCGGCTTAGAGAGGAGGGATACGCAGTATTTT.

The CDR3 nucleotides are TGTGCCAGCAGCCCTCAGGGGGCTGAGAAGACCCAGTACTTC. Translated, it gives CASSPQGAEKTQYF. V usage is TRBV7-2 and J usage is TRBJ2-5; 8 nucleotides match TRBD1. V shed 5 bases and J 6 bases; nucleotides not matched to a gene: 8. Germline CDR1 SGHTA, CDR2 FQGNSA. CDR3 length: 14 amino acids.

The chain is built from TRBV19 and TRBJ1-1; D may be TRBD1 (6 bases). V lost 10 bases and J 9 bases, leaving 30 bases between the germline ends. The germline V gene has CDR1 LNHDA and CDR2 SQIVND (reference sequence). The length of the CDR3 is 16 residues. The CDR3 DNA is TGTGCCACCAATAAGGGGGGACTTGGGATAACATCTAAAGCTTTCTTT. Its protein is CATNKGGLGITSKAFF.

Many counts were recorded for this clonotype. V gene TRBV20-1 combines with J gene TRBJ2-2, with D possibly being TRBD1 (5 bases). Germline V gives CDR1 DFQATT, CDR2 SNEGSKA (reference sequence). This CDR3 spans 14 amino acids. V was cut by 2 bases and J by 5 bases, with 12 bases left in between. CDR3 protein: CSARMGKGTGELFF. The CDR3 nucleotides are TGCAGTGCTAGAATGGGGAAGGGGACCGGGGAGCTGTTTTTT.

DNA of the CDR3: TGTGCCAGCAGCGGCGGGACAGATAACTATGGCTACACCTTC. Translating gives CASSGGTDNYGYTF. This sequence joins TRBV5-4 and TRBJ1-2; TRBD1 aligns across 7 bases. The germline V gene encodes CDR1 SGHNT and CDR2 YYREEE (reference sequence). This CDR3 spans 14 amino acids. The V and J ends lost 4 bases and 1 base, in that order; junction bases with no gene match: 4.

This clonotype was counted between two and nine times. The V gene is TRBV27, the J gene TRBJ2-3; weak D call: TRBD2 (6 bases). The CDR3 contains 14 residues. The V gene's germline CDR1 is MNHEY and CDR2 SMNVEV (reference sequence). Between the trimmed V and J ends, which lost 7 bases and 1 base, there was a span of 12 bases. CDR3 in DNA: TGTGCCAGCAATCCGATAGCGGGCACAGATACGCAGTATTTT. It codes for CASNPIAGTDTQYF.

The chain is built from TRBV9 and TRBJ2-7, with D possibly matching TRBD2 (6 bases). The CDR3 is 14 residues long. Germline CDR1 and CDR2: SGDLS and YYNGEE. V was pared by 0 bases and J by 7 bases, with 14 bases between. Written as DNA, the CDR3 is TGTGCCAGCAGCGTAGTGGGACTCACGAGTGAGCAGTACTTC. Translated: CASSVVGLTSEQYF.

CDR3 residues: CAWMRGNEKLFF. The CDR3 nucleotides read TGTGCCTGGATGCGCGGGAATGAAAAACTGTTTTTT. This chain uses TRBV30 with TRBJ1-4; no firm D call. V was shortened by 4 bases and J by 5 bases, with 8 bases between the two germline ends. Per the germline V gene, CDR1 is GTSNPN and CDR2 is SVGIG (reference sequence). The CDR3 contains 12 residues.